This T cell receptor (beta chain) was obtained from a study of T cell responses to AZD1222 COVID-19 vaccine (TCRdb year 2021). In terms of the full investigation: AZD1222 recipients given second doses at about 4 weeks or at about 12 weeks were pooled, since spike-specific TCR depth and breadth were not found to differ between the two schedules. TCR sequencing was performed for approximately 240 trial participants, of whom approximately 200 were given two doses of AZD1222 and 26 were given two doses of MenACWY control vaccine. Trial participants were enrolled by age into 18-55, 56-69 and 70-plus year subgroups, with 148, 28 and 57 TCR-sequenced participants respectively. The research as a whole found: Participants were mostly white British and included more females than males, and it was suggested by the authors that clonal diversity may have been underestimated. After two AZD1222 doses, spike-specific TCR breadth and depth were significantly higher than at day 0 and than in MenACWY recipients. The 56-69-year group was small, and its depth increase did not reach significance, likely because of low power. Epitopes outside the regions mutated in the B.1.351 and B.1.1.7 variants were reportedly recognized by nearly half of the unique spike-specific TCRs. Because no day 14 peak-response samples were available, repertoires were characterized only after the peak T cell response. Vaccine-associated CD4 TCRs spanned the whole spike protein, with dominant responses in regions 160-218 and 743-854. Only a handful of AZD1222 recipients were SARS-CoV-2 seropositive at baseline, limiting conclusions about previously exposed vaccinees.

Note on this clone: Its cognate antigen has yet to be identified. Base quality data are lacking; no much larger clone is found one base away.

Sample time point, as interpreted from the label and publication: baseline before first vaccination. Samples from vaccinated people were obtained from the UK trials COV001 and COV002, which included a single-blind randomized controlled phase 2/3 trial of AZD1222 (ChAdOx1 nCoV-19) in healthy adults. Trial participant PBMC samples were collected at day 0 and day 28 after the second dose for TCRbeta chain sequencing. The CDR3 regions of human TCRbeta chains were subjected to immunosequencing. Per the original workflow: TCRs in the repertoires were matched against a reference library of SARS-CoV-2-specific TCRs that had been generated with the MIRA antigen-specificity platform. Breadth meant the fraction of unique TCRs that were SARS-CoV-2-associated, whereas depth meant the fraction of total T cells that were SARS-CoV-2-associated. Using the MIRA data, every spike-specific TCR was mapped to the spike region that the TCR reacted to and assigned to either a CD4 or a CD8 class. Log10-transformed breadth and depth values were compared by one-way ANOVA with Sidak's multiple comparisons tests. Not all clones reach the TCRdb copy of this immuneACCESS table, which keeps in-frame sequences only. Checked studies attribute under half of the gap to unresolved V genes and leave the rest unexplained. That table is the source of V, J and clone size, and D and trimming were worked out from the DNA. The sample table shows about 130,000 clones, and about 93% are seen once. The biggest ten clones account for roughly 6.6% of the sample.

Between the V and J ends, shortened by 0 bases and 0 bases respectively, the junction contains 9 bases. Via the germline V gene (reference sequence), CDR1 is LNHDA and CDR2 SQIVND. The CDR3 runs 15 amino acids, cysteine and phenylalanine included. CDR3 DNA is the only sequence kept; it has 45 bases, read in frame from the first base. The TCR was taken from an adult in good health. This specimen was peripheral blood, taken on day 0 of AZD1222 vaccination. The receptor chain draws on TRBV19 and TRBJ2-7, with the D gene call left open. The CDR3 protein sequence reads: CASSIDPQDSYEQYF. The DNA sequence is as follows: TGTGCCAGTAGTATAGATCCCCAGGACTCCTACGAGCAGTACTTC.